This TCR beta chain was sequenced during a study of T cell responses to AZD1222 COVID-19 vaccine. Method: immunoSEQ multiplex PCR; TCRdb's copy keeps in-frame clones and lacks some. The table has about 120,000 clones, 91% seen once. On this clone: The antigen is undetermined.

Study results and caveats: The study found Spike-specific TCR breadth and depth rose after two AZD1222 doses. CD4 TCRs linked to vaccination spanned spike, dominating at 160-218 and 743-854. Without day 14 samples, only post-peak T cell repertoires were studied.

This TCR derives from an adult in good health. Sequenced material: peripheral blood, taken on day 0 of AZD1222 vaccination.

The CDR3 spells CASSQEREQYF. The CDR3 DNA reads TGTGCCAGCAGCCAAGAGCGGGAGCAGTACTTC. The chain couples TRBV3-1 (or the pseudogene TRBV3-2) to TRBJ2-7; D not certain. V was clipped by 0 bases and J by 7 bases, with 4 bases between them. CDR1 is LGHDT, CDR2 YNNKEL, per germline (reference sequence). This CDR3 contains 11 residues.